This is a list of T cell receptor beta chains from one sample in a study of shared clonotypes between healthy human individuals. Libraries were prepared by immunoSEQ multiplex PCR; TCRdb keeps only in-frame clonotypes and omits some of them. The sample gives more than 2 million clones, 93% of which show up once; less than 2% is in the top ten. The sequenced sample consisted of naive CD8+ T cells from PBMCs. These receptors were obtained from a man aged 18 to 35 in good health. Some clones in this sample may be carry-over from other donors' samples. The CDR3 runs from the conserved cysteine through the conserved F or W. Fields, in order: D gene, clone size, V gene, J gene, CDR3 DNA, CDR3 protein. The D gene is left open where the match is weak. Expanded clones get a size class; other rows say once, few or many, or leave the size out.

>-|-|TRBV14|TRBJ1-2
TGTGCCAGCAGCCAAGGCACGGACCCCTTACGGGGCTACACCTTC
CASSQGTDPLRGYTF
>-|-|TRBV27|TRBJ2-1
TGTGCCAGTACTCCCACGGGAGTGTCCTACAATGAGCAGTTCTTC
CASTPTGVSYNEQFF
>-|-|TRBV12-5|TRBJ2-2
TGTGCTAGTGGTTTGGTGTTTCGGGGGTCAACCGGGGAGCTGTTTTTT
CASGLVFRGSTGELFF
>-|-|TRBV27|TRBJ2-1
TGTGCCAGCAGATCGGAACAGGTCTTCTCCAATGAGCAGTTCTTC
CASRSEQVFSNEQFF
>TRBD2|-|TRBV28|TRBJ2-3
TGTGCCAGCAGTCCCCCTTTCCTAGCGGGAGGGCCCCGGAGCTCAGATACGCAGTATTTT
CASSPPFLAGGPRSSDTQYF
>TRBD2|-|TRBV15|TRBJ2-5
TGTGCCACCAGCAGCCTCGGGACTAGCGGGAGGGAGCGGGAGACCCAGTACTTC
CATSSLGTSGRERETQYF
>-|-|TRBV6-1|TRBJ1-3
TGTGCCAGCAGTGAAGCGCCTCTCAGGATCTCTGGAAACACCATATATTTT
CASSEAPLRISGNTIYF
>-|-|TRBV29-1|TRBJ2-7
TGCAGCGTTGTGAATCGGGGAATTTACGAGCAGTACTTC
CSVVNRGIYEQYF
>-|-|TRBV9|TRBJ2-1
TGTGCCAGCAGTAACCGGGACTCCAACATCCAGTTCTTC
CASSNRDSNIQFF
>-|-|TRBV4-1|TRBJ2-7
TGCGCCAGCAGCCAAATATGGGCCCCCCGGCGCTACGAGCAGTACTTC
CASSQIWAPRRYEQYF
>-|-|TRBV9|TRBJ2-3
TGTGCCAGCAGCGCCGATAGAGAACACAGCACAGATACGCAGTATTTT
CASSADREHSTDTQYF
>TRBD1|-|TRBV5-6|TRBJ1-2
TGTGCCAGCAGCTTGGAAGGGGGGACAGCCGGCGCAAACTATGGCTACACCTTC
CASSLEGGTAGANYGYTF
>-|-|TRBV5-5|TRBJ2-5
TGTGCCAGCAGCCGCAGGGTGGAAGAGACCCAGTACTTC
CASSRRVEETQYF
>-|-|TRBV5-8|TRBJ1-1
TGTGCCAGCAGCTTGGACTTGGTGCCTGAAGCTTTCTTT
CASSLDLVPEAFF
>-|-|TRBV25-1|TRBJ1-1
TGTGCCAGCAGTGAATATAGTGGTCAGGCGGACACTGAAGCTTTCTTT
CASSEYSGQADTEAFF
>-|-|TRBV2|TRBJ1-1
TGTGCCAGCAGCGACCAGAACCTAATGAACACTGAAGCTTTCTTT
CASSDQNLMNTEAFF
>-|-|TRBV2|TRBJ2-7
TGTGCCAGCAGTGATGGGGGCGTTTCGTCCTACGAGCAGTACTTC
CASSDGGVSSYEQYF
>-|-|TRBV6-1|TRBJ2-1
TGTGCCAGCAGTGAACTTAGGGGAATTTACAATGAGCAGTTCTTC
CASSELRGIYNEQFF
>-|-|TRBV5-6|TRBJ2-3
TGTGCCAGCAGCTTGGGTGTGGGCACAGATACGCAGTATTTT
CASSLGVGTDTQYF
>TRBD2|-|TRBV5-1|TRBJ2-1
TGCGCCAGCAGCCTATCGGGACTAGCGGGAGGGCCCCCCGGTGAGCAGTTCTTC
CASSLSGLAGGPPGEQFF
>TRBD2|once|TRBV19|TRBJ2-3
TGTGCCAGTAGTACCTCTAGCGGAAGCACAGATACGCAGTATTTT
CASSTSSGSTDTQYF
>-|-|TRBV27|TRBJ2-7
TGTGCCAGCAGTTTAGCCGACAGATACGAGCAGTACTTC
CASSLADRYEQYF
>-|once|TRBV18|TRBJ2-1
TGTGCCAGCTCACCATGGATCGCAGATGGAGGAGGGGACAATGAGCAGTTCTTC
CASSPWIADGGGDNEQFF
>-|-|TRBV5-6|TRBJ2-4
TGTGCCAGCAGCTTGGAGACAGAAGTAGCCAAAAACATTCAGTACTTC
CASSLETEVAKNIQYF
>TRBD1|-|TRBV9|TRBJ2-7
TGTGCCAGCAGCGTCGGGGACAGGGGGCGCGGCGAGCAGTACTTC
CASSVGDRGRGEQYF
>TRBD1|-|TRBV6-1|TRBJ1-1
TGTGCCAGCAGTGGGGGGACAGGCCGGGGAGACACTGAAGCTTTCTTT
CASSGGTGRGDTEAFF
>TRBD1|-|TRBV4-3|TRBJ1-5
TGCGCCAGCAGCCAAGGGACAGGGTTCAATCAGCCCCAGCATTTT
CASSQGTGFNQPQHF
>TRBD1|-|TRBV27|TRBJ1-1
TGTGCCAGCAGTTTCTTACGACAGGGGACTAACACTGAAGCTTTCTTT
CASSFLRQGTNTEAFF
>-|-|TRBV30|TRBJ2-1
TGTGCCTGGAGTGTGGGACATCCGAACAATGAGCAGTTCTTC
CAWSVGHPNNEQFF
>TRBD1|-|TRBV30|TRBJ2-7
TGTGCCTGTGTATTGCCCGGGACAGGGATCTACTTC
CACVLPGTGIYF
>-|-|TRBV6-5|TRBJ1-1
TGTGCCATCAGTGAGTCGATTCGAAACACTGAAGCTTTCTTT
CAISESIRNTEAFF
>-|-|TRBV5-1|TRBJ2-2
TGCGCCAGCAGCCCGAAACTAGCAATTCGGAACACCGGGGAGCTGTTTTTT
CASSPKLAIRNTGELFF
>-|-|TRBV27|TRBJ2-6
TGTGCCAGCAGTTTAAGGGCCAACGTCCTGACTTTC
CASSLRANVLTF
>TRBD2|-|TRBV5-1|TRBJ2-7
TGCGCCAGCAGCTTGTCTAGCGGGAGCTCCTACGAGCAGTACTTC
CASSLSSGSSYEQYF
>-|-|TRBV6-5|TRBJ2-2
TGTGCCAGCAGTTACTCTTCCATGGTGGAGCTGTTTTTT
CASSYSSMVELFF
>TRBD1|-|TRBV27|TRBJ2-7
TGTGCCAGCAGTTTAAGGGGGCAGAACGAGCAGTACTTC
CASSLRGQNEQYF
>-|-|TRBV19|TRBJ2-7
TGTGCCAGTAGTACCCACAGGGACGAGCAGTACTTC
CASSTHRDEQYF
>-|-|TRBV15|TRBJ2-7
TGTGCCACCAGCAGAGGGCCCGAGCAGTACTTC
CATSRGPEQYF
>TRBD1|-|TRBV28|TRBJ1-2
TGTGCCAGCAGTCCCGGACAGGGGAACTATGGCTACACCTTC
CASSPGQGNYGYTF
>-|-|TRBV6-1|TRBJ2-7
TGTGCCAGCAGTGACTTTCACTCCTACGAGCAGTACTTC
CASSDFHSYEQYF
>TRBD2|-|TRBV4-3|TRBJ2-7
TGCGCCAGCAGCACAACTAGCGGGGCATTCTACGAGCAGTACTTC
CASSTTSGAFYEQYF
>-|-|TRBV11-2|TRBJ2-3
TGTGCCAGCAGCTTAGTCGGGGCAGATACGCAGTATTTT
CASSLVGADTQYF